Sequencing of this TCR beta chain was carried out in a study of blood T cell repertoires in COVID-19. Libraries were prepared by immunoSEQ multiplex PCR; TCRdb keeps only in-frame clonotypes and omits some of them. Of 130,000 to 150,000 clones in the sample, over 85% are singletons; the top ten hold around 1.6%. The V gene lost 1 base and the J gene lost 4 bases, with 7 bases spanning the gap. Germline V gene data show CDR1 as KGHSH and CDR2 as LQKENI. The CDR3 is 13 residues long. The chain combines TRBV18 with TRBJ2-5; D is perhaps TRBD2 (6 bases). Sequencing used peripheral blood. This clonotype was obtained from a human donor in a cohort sampled during active COVID-19. The CDR3 nucleotides read TGTGCCAGCTCACCACGGAGGGGAGAGACCCAGTACTTC. It is translated as CASSPRRGETQYF. Full variable domain (rest looked up from reference TRBV18 and TRBJ2-5): NAGVMQNPRHLVRRRGQEARLRCSPMKGHSHVYWYRQLPEEGLKFMVYLQKENIIDESGMPKERFSAEFPKEGPSILRIQQVVRGDSAAYFCASSPRRGETQYFGPGTRLLVL.